This is a list of T cell receptor beta chains from one sample in a study of tumor-infiltrating lymphocytes in primary liver carcinoma. Via MiXCR, TCRdb re-called the multiplex PCR reads, giving one row per CDR3 protein. This table holds 300,000 to 400,000 distinct CDR3 sequences, 65% found once. The sequencing sample was made of peripheral blood. Source of these receptors: a man aged 35-49 years with primary liver carcinoma and hepatitis B virus infection. CDR3s include the opening cysteine and the closing phenylalanine or tryptophan. Fields, in order: D gene, V gene, clone size, J gene, CDR3 length, CDR3 protein, CDR3 DNA. A D gene is named only where the DNA matches it firmly. Some rows mark clone size as missing; the rest say once, few, many or name a class of expanded clone.

>TRBD1|TRBV5-6|-|TRBJ2-7|15
CASSLTGQDGYEQYF
TGTGCCAGCAGCTTAACTGGACAGGATGGATACGAACAGTACTTC
>TRBD2|TRBV11-2|few|TRBJ2-7|15
CAGSRGLAGAGEQYF
TGTGCCGGCAGCCGCGGACTAGCGGGAGCGGGCGAGCAGTACTTC
>-|TRBV30|few|TRBJ1-4|15
CAWSKEDSDNEKLFF
TGTGCCTGGAGTAAGGAGGACAGCGATAATGAAAAACTGTTTTTT
>-|TRBV12-3/TRBV12-4|-|TRBJ2-2|14
CASNPSRVSGELFF
TGTGCCAGCAACCCGTCGCGGGTTTCCGGGGAGCTGTTTTTT
>-|TRBV10-3|many|TRBJ1-1|13
CAIQGGANTEAFF
TGTGCCATCCAGGGAGGGGCGAACACTGAAGCTTTCTTT
>-|TRBV6-5|-|TRBJ2-4|16
CASSYSSAHSKNIQHF
TGTGCCAGCAGTTACTCCTCGGCCCACTCCAAAAACATTCAGCACTTC
>TRBD1|TRBV11-2|-|TRBJ2-1|15
CAGSLGTGDYNVQFF
TGTGCCGGCAGCTTAGGGACAGGGGATTACAATGTGCAGTTCTTC
>TRBD1|TRBV28|few|TRBJ2-7|15
CASSSVGTGFDEQYF
TGTGCCAGCAGTTCTGTGGGGACAGGGTTCGACGAGCAGTACTTC
>TRBD1|TRBV28|-|TRBJ2-3|19
CASSSLRGRGRVGTVTQYF
TGTGCCAGCAGTTCTCTCAGAGGCAGGGGGCGTGTGGGCACAGTTACGCAGTATTTT
>TRBD2|TRBV5-5|many|TRBJ2-7|17
CASSPVFSGTSGYEQYF
TGTGCCAGCAGTCCGGTATTTTCCGGGACTAGCGGCTACGAGCAGTACTTC
>TRBD1|TRBV11-2|many|TRBJ2-5|15
CASSQPDRGVETQYF
TGTGCCAGCAGCCAACCGGACAGGGGAGTGGAGACCCAGTACTTC
>-|TRBV12-3/TRBV12-4|-|TRBJ1-2|13
CSSSLGAFHGYTF
TGTTCCAGCAGTTTGGGGGCTTTCCATGGCTACACCTTC
>TRBD1|TRBV5-6|once|TRBJ1-2|13
CANSSGQGGGYTF
TGTGCCAACAGCTCCGGACAGGGAGGAGGCTACACCTTC
>-|TRBV4-1|many|TRBJ2-2|15
CASSLRQTNTGELFF
TGCGCCAGCAGCCTCCGACAGACGAACACCGGGGAGCTGTTTTTT
>TRBD1|TRBV18|-|TRBJ1-2|13
CASSPKGADGYTF
TGTGCCAGCTCACCGAAGGGGGCGGATGGCTACACCTTC
>-|TRBV30|-|TRBJ2-7|15
CAWSVGPGCSYEQYF
TGTGCCTGGAGTGTAGGGCCAGGGTGCTCTTACGAGCAGTACTTC